The 24 T cell receptor beta chains presented below share a single source sample, sequenced in a study of T cell changes during pregnancy in multiple sclerosis. Method: immunoSEQ multiplex PCR; TCRdb's copy keeps in-frame clones and lacks some. The sample lists tens of thousands of clones, around 90% occurring once. The input for sequencing was CD4+ T cells from peripheral blood mononuclear cells, taken after pregnancy. The receptors were sampled from a female donor in good health, enrolled as a control in a pregnancy study.

The chain couples TRBV19 to TRBJ1-6, with D possibly matching TRBD1 (5 bases). V gave up 6 bases and J gave up 0 bases, with 12 bases separating them. Germline loops: CDR1 LNHDA, CDR2 SQIVND (reference sequence). The CDR3 runs to 16 residues. The CDR3 DNA reads as TGTGCCAGTAGGCGGGACTCAAGCTCCTATAATTCACCCCTCCACTTT. Amino acid sequence: CASRRDSSSYNSPLHF. Drawing the rest from reference TRBV19 and TRBJ1-6, the complete variable domain is DGGITQSPKYLFRKEGQNVTLSCEQNLNHDAMYWYRQDPGQGLRLIYYSQIVNDFQKGDIAEGYSVSREKKESFPLTVTSAQKNPTAFYLCASRRDSSSYNSPLHFGNGTRLTVT.

The chain couples TRBV10-3 to TRBJ1-2; maybe TRBD1 (6 bases). V was shortened by 4 bases and J by 5 bases, with 17 bases between the two germline ends. The CDR3 sequence is 15 residues long. Germline-derived CDR1 and CDR2 are ENHRY and SYGVKD. The CDR3 coding sequence is TGTGCCATCAGTGGGGTTAAACAGGGAACTTATGGCTACACCTTC. It yields the protein CAISGVKQGTYGYTF.

V is TRBV18 and J is TRBJ2-3; tentatively, D is TRBD2 (7 bases). Trimming took 0 bases from V and 5 from J, leaving 12 bases between them. Germline V lookup: CDR1 KGHSH, CDR2 LQKENI. The CDR3 is 15 residues long. The chain's CDR3 is CASSPPGGALDTQYF. Here the CDR3 DNA reads TGTGCCAGCTCACCACCGGGGGGGGCTCTAGATACGCAGTATTTT. The complete variable domain, with remaining parts taken from reference TRBV18 and TRBJ2-3, reads NAGVMQNPRHLVRRRGQEARLRCSPMKGHSHVYWYRQLPEEGLKFMVYLQKENIIDESGMPKERFSAEFPKEGPSILRIQQVVRGDSAAYFCASSPPGGALDTQYFGPGTRLTVL.

The rearrangement joins TRBV5-4 to TRBJ1-5; D gene ambiguous. The germline V gene encodes CDR1 SGHNT and CDR2 YYREEE (reference sequence). CDR3 length: 15 residues. Trimming cost V 0 bases and J 6 bases, with 13 bases left between them. The CDR3 protein is CASSLGGQVSQPQHF. In DNA form, the CDR3 reads TGTGCCAGCAGCTTGGGAGGGCAGGTTAGTCAGCCCCAGCATTTT. Using reference TRBV5-4 and TRBJ1-5 for the parts outside the CDR3, the full variable domain is ETGVTQSPTHLIKTRGQQVTLRCSSQSGHNTVSWYQQALGQGPQFIFQYYREEENGRGNFPPRFSGLQFPNYSSELNVNALELDDSALYLCASSLGGQVSQPQHFGDGTRLSIL.

The chain employs TRBV6-5 and TRBJ1-1; a weak D match, TRBD1 (6 bases). The V gene lost 4 bases and the J gene lost 5 bases, with 8 bases spanning the gap. Germline assignment: CDR1 MNHEY and CDR2 SVGAGI. The CDR3 sequence is 12 residues long. In nucleotides, the CDR3 is TGTGCCAGCAGTTCAGGGGTAACTGAAGCTTTCTTT. Its translation is CASSSGVTEAFF.

This sequence joins TRBV10-3 and TRBJ2-3, with D uncertain. Trimming cost V 6 bases and J 4 bases, with 5 bases left between them. Germline CDR1 ENHRY, CDR2 SYGVKD. The CDR3 covers 11 residues. The CDR3 sequence is CAIRSSDTQYF. The CDR3 DNA reads TGTGCCATCAGATCATCAGATACGCAGTATTTT.

The chain links TRBV19 to TRBJ1-5; no clear D. From germline, CDR1 is LNHDA and CDR2 SQIVND (reference sequence). Between the trimmed V and J ends, which lost 8 bases and 0 bases, there was a span of 11 bases. There are 14 residues in the CDR3. DNA for the CDR3: TGTGCCAGTCGCGGCACATATAGCAATCAGCCCCAGCATTTT. Translating it yields CASRGTYSNQPQHF.

This chain joins TRBV6-6 and TRBJ1-4, with TRBD1 matching 8 bases. The CDR3 consists of 14 residues. J lost 6 bases, V lost 4 bases, and 4 bases had no gene match. Germline CDR1 and CDR2: MNHNY and SVGAGI (reference sequence). The DNA of the CDR3 is TGTGCCAGCAGTTCCCAGGGGGCGGATGAAAAACTGTTTTTT. Protein: CASSSQGADEKLFF.

Only one count was recorded for this clone. The V and J genes are TRBV5-8 and TRBJ2-7; 7 bases are shared with TRBD1. Germline V gives CDR1 SGHTS, CDR2 YDEGEE. The V gene end was trimmed by 0 bases and the J gene end by 0 bases; junction bases not matched to a gene: 6. The CDR3 length is 16 residues. The CDR3 is CASSLAPGDSSYEQYF. CDR3 nucleotide sequence: TGTGCCAGCAGCTTGGCACCTGGGGACAGCTCCTACGAGCAGTACTTC.

The chain combines TRBV7-9 with TRBJ2-7; a weak D match, TRBD1 (5 bases). The CDR3 has 14 residues. V lost 1 base to trimming and J lost 0 bases, with 7 bases between them. Germline CDR1 reads SEHNR; CDR2 reads FQNEAQ (reference sequence). This CDR3 reads CASSLGGYSYEQYF. The CDR3 DNA reads as TGTGCCAGCAGCTTAGGGGGCTACTCCTACGAGCAGTACTTC.

The chain links TRBV10-1 to TRBJ2-7, with 7 positions matching TRBD1. Germline-derived CDR1 and CDR2 are WNHNN and SYGVQD (reference sequence). The CDR3 spans 13 residues. Trimming took 6 bases from V and 2 from J; bases not matched to a gene: 4. The CDR3 is CASSRQGPYEQYF. For the CDR3, the DNA is TGCGCCAGCAGCCGACAGGGTCCCTACGAGCAGTACTTC.

J is TRBJ2-6 and V is TRBV18, with D possibly being TRBD1 (6 bases). In germline, CDR1 is KGHSH, CDR2 LQKENI. Trimming left V 3 bases short and J 0 bases short, with 18 bases between. The CDR3 contains 19 residues. CDR3: CASSPIPPNRASGANVLTF. The CDR3 DNA sequence: TGTGCCAGCTCACCCATACCACCGAACAGGGCCTCTGGGGCCAACGTCCTGACTTTC.

The CDR3 spells CASSSVRRGVQAKNIQYF. The CDR3, as DNA: TGTGCCAGCAGCTCAGTCCGGCGGGGGGTACAAGCCAAAAACATTCAGTACTTC. J is TRBJ2-4 and V is TRBV7-8; 8 positions agree with TRBD2. CDR3 length: 18 residues. The germline gives CDR1 SGHVS, CDR2 FQNEAQ. The ends lost 4 bases at V and 0 bases at J; junction bases unmatched: 11.

V is TRBV4-1 and J is TRBJ2-5, with TRBD2 identical over 10 bases. The CDR3 is made up of 16 amino acids. Germline V gene lookup returns CDR1 MGHRA and CDR2 YSYEKL. V lost 4 bases and J lost 2; bases outside the gene matches: 7. The DNA for the CDR3 is TGCGCCAGCAGCCCCCAGGTACTAGCGGGGCAAGAGACCCAGTACTTC. Translation gives CASSPQVLAGQETQYF.

The V and J genes are TRBV2 and TRBJ2-5, with a tentative D call TRBD2 (6 bases). CDR1 is SNHLY, CDR2 FYNNEI, per germline. Trimming left V 2 bases short and J 1 base short, with 20 bases between. CDR3 length: 18 amino acids. The chain's CDR3 is CASSEPQLAQTIQETQYF. DNA of the CDR3: TGTGCCAGCAGTGAACCACAACTAGCCCAAACAATCCAAGAGACCCAGTACTTC.

This clone was seen just once. In nucleotides, the CDR3 is TGTGCCAGCAGCCAATCGGACAGGGAGTATTCTGGAAACACCATATATTTT. Translated, it gives CASSQSDREYSGNTIYF. The V and J genes are TRBV4-2 and TRBJ1-3; 8 positions match TRBD1. In germline, CDR1 is LGHNA, CDR2 YNFKEQ. This CDR3 comprises 17 residues. V trimming: 2 bases; J trimming: 1 base; junction bases outside the gene matches: 7.

The gene calls are TRBV7-9 and TRBJ2-7; 8 nucleotides line up with TRBD1. Trimming took 5 bases from V and 2 from J; bases not matched to a gene: 5. CDR3 size: 14 residues. Germline V gene data show CDR1 as SEHNR and CDR2 as FQNEAQ (reference sequence). The CDR3 spells CASSVQQGAYEQYF. CDR3 DNA sequence: TGTGCCAGCAGCGTCCAACAGGGGGCCTACGAGCAGTACTTC.

V and J are TRBV23-1 and TRBJ2-2; 9 bases are shared with TRBD2. TRBV23-1 is annotated as an ORF whose role is uncertain. The CDR3 has 16 amino acids. The V segment lost 0 bases and the J segment 5 bases; nucleotides outside the gene matches: 4. The CDR3 region is CASSQSGAGGTGELFF. In DNA, the CDR3 is TGCGCCAGCAGTCAATCAGGAGCGGGAGGAACCGGGGAGCTGTTTTTT.

The CDR3 DNA reads TGTGCCAGCAGTTTGGAGGGGGCTCATTACGAGCAGTACTTC. As protein: CASSLEGAHYEQYF. This chain uses TRBV6-5 with TRBJ2-7; possibly TRBD1 for D (7 bases). The CDR3 contains 14 residues. Per germline, CDR1 MNHEY and CDR2 SVGAGI. The V and J ends lost 4 bases and 4 bases respectively, with 14 bases between them.

The chain employs TRBV6-5 and TRBJ2-5, with 7 bases identical to TRBD1. CDR1 is MNHEY, CDR2 SVGAGI, per germline. There are 13 residues in the CDR3. Germline trimming cut 10 bases from V and 1 base from J; bases unmatched to any gene: 6. The CDR3: CATSQGSQETQYF. Written as DNA, the CDR3 is TGTGCCACCTCACAGGGGTCCCAAGAGACCCAGTACTTC.

The CDR3: CASSELAGSYNEQFF. CDR3 nucleotide sequence: TGTGCCAGCAGTGAACTAGCGGGATCCTACAATGAGCAGTTCTTC. This chain uses TRBV6-1 with TRBJ2-1; 9 positions agree with TRBD2. The CDR3 is 15 residues long. In germline, CDR1 is MNHNS, CDR2 SASEGT. The V segment lost 2 bases and the J segment 1 base; nucleotides outside the gene matches: 0.

The chain employs TRBV28 and TRBJ2-5, with D hard to call. CDR1 is MDHEN and CDR2 is SYDVKM in the germline V gene. This CDR3 is built from 12 residues. V lost 8 bases to trimming and J lost 5 bases, with 12 bases between them. This chain's CDR3 is CASGRLEETQYF. As DNA, the CDR3 is TGTGCCAGCGGTCGCCTGGAGGAGACCCAGTACTTC.

Turning to this clone: Other DNA sequences in the sample encode the same CDR3. V gene TRBV28 combines with J gene TRBJ1-1; unclear D gene. Trimming removed 1 base at V and 5 bases at J, with 5 bases between. Germline V gene sequence: CDR1 MDHEN, CDR2 SYDVKM. This CDR3 has 12 residues. The CDR3 sequence: CASSLSGTEAFF. The DNA of the CDR3 is TGTGCCAGCAGTTTATCGGGGACTGAAGCTTTCTTT.

Remarks on this clone: The CDR3 does not end in the conserved phenylalanine or tryptophan, so this is likely a read error. The limits of the CDR3 on the DNA are not certain, so only TCRdb's listed CDR3 is given. The chain links TRBV27 to TRBJ1-2; TRBD1, as called in the table, went unchecked against the DNA. Germline values: CDR1 MNHEY, CDR2 SMNVEV (reference sequence). The CDR3 length equals 9 residues, ends included. CDR3 protein: CASSSQGCV.